The 31 T cell receptor beta chains presented below share a single source sample, sequenced in a study of blood T cell repertoires in COVID-19 (TCRdb year 2020). Library creation used the immunoSEQ multiplex PCR assay. In its TCRdb copy, this immuneACCESS table keeps in-frame sequences only and misses some clones. Where compared with another copy, unresolved V genes explain less than half of these, and the others have no known cause. The sample table records 200,000 to 300,000 clones; 88% of these occur just once. Together, the top ten hold approximately 3.7% of the sample. The specimen was peripheral blood. The receptor set was obtained from a man aged 55 to 70 who had recovered from COVID-19.

V gene TRBV6-2 or TRBV6-3 combines with J gene TRBJ2-2, with a weak D call TRBD1 (6 bases). The CDR3 contains 15 residues. Trimming removed 3 bases from V and 6 bases from J, with 14 bases in between. Germline CDR1 MNHEY, CDR2 SVGEGT. CDR3 amino acids: CASSYVVGQPGELFF. For the CDR3, the DNA is TGTGCCAGCAGTTATGTGGTAGGACAGCCCGGGGAGCTGTTTTTT.

This clone was detected only a few times. The rearrangement uses TRBV4-2 and TRBJ2-1; 8 bases are a match to TRBD2. With 5 bases clipped from V and 5 bases from J, the junction kept 5 bases outside the gene matches. The CDR3 covers 14 residues. From germline, CDR1 is LGHNA and CDR2 YNFKEQ. CDR3 in DNA: TGTGCCAGCAGCTACGGGGGGGTTAACAATGAGCAGTTCTTC. Its translation: CASSYGGVNNEQFF.

J is TRBJ2-7 and V is TRBV11-3; D gene ambiguous. Germline V gene lookup returns CDR1 SGHNT and CDR2 YENEEA. The germline V and J ends were trimmed by 5 bases and 2 bases, with 10 bases remaining between them. The CDR3 runs to 13 residues. CDR3: CASSPGPAYEQYF. DNA of the CDR3: TGTGCCAGCAGCCCTGGGCCAGCCTACGAGCAGTACTTC.

This clone was seen only a few times. The V and J genes are TRBV27 and TRBJ2-1; D is possibly TRBD2 (5 bases). Between the trimmed V and J ends, which lost 0 bases and 8 bases, there was a span of 14 bases. CDR1 is MNHEY and CDR2 is SMNVEV in the germline V gene (reference sequence). The CDR3 runs 15 residues. DNA for the CDR3: TGTGCCAGCAGTTTATCGTGGGAGCTTAAGGATGAGCAGTTCTTC. Residues: CASSLSWELKDEQFF.

This chain joins TRBV6-2 or TRBV6-3 and TRBJ2-5, with TRBD2 matching over 8 bases. In germline, CDR1 is MNHEY, CDR2 SVGEGT. The CDR3 runs to 15 residues. V shed 5 bases and J 4 bases; nucleotides not matched to a gene: 9. CDR3 residues: CASSTPAGGRETQYF. CDR3 nucleotide sequence: TGTGCCAGCAGTACTCCGGCGGGGGGTCGAGAGACCCAGTACTTC.

The V call is TRBV5-1, the J call TRBJ1-1; a weak D match, TRBD1 (5 bases). The CDR3 loop spans 13 amino acids. Deletions cut 4 bases from V and 5 bases from J, with 12 bases between. Germline CDR1 is SGHRS and CDR2 is YFSETQ. CDR3 bases: TGCGCCAGCAGCGTGATGGGGGGTACTGAAGCTTTCTTT. Its protein is CASSVMGGTEAFF.

This chain connects TRBV30 to TRBJ2-5; 12 bases align to TRBD2. V was clipped by 5 bases and J by 5 bases; unmatched bases: 12. The germline gives CDR1 GTSNPN, CDR2 SVGIG (reference sequence). The CDR3 has 16 amino acids. This chain's CDR3 is CAWLGLAGGPWETQYF. In nucleotides, the CDR3 is TGTGCCTGGTTAGGCCTAGCGGGGGGGCCTTGGGAGACCCAGTACTTC.

This chain links TRBV28 with TRBJ1-2; D gene uncertain. V was clipped by 8 bases and J by 3 bases, with 10 bases between them. The germline V gene encodes CDR1 MDHEN and CDR2 SYDVKM. The CDR3 totals 12 residues. Here the CDR3 reads CASGERYYGYTF. The CDR3 DNA is TGTGCCAGCGGAGAAAGATACTATGGCTACACCTTC.

V and J are TRBV18 and TRBJ2-2; TRBD1 is a possible D gene (5 bases). V lost 3 bases to trimming and J lost 6 bases, with 23 bases between them. Germline V CDR1 and CDR2: KGHSH, LQKENI. This CDR3 is built from 18 residues. The CDR3, as DNA: TGTGCCAGCTCACCTAGTCCCGTGGCAGGGCCTAGATCCGGGGAGCTGTTTTTT. Translation gives CASSPSPVAGPRSGELFF.

The chain has TRBV19 and TRBJ1-1, with TRBD1 identical over 11 bases. This CDR3 comprises 14 residues. The germline gives CDR1 LNHDA, CDR2 SQIVND (reference sequence). V shed 5 bases, J shed 4 bases, and the junction held 3 bases outside the gene matches. CDR3 residues: CASSWTGGVTEAFF. CDR3 sequence (DNA): TGTGCCAGTAGTTGGACAGGGGGCGTCACTGAAGCTTTCTTT.

This clone showed up just a few times. The rearrangement joins TRBV9 to TRBJ2-5, with 9 bases that match TRBD2. Trimming at V came to 0 bases and at J to 0 bases, leaving 3 bases not matched to a gene. There are 16 residues in the CDR3. The germline V gene encodes CDR1 SGDLS and CDR2 YYNGEE. CDR3 loop: CASSVGSGGYQETQYF. The CDR3 DNA reads TGTGCCAGCAGCGTAGGAAGCGGGGGGTACCAAGAGACCCAGTACTTC.

V is TRBV18 and J is TRBJ2-1; 7 nucleotides line up with TRBD2. The CDR3 runs to 16 residues. Germline assignment: CDR1 KGHSH and CDR2 LQKENI. V trimming: 0 bases; J trimming: 8 bases; junction bases outside the gene matches: 10. In nucleotides, the CDR3 is TGTGCCAGCTCACCACCTATAGCGGGTCTGCGGTATGAGCAGTTCTTC. It specifies CASSPPIAGLRYEQFF.

V usage is TRBV5-1 and J usage is TRBJ1-6; D is perhaps TRBD1 (5 bases). Germline V gives CDR1 SGHRS, CDR2 YFSETQ. The CDR3 is 13 amino acids. Between the trimmed V and J ends, which lost 4 bases and 5 bases, there was a span of 7 bases. CDR3 sequence (DNA): TGCGCCAGCAGCCAAGGGGATAATTCACCCCTCCACTTT. Its protein is CASSQGDNSPLHF.

The rearrangement links TRBV5-1 to TRBJ1-2; D is undetermined. The CDR3 sequence is 20 residues long. CDR1 and CDR2 from the germline V gene are SGHRS and YFSETQ. Trimming pared 0 bases from V and 0 bases from J, leaving 24 bases between. The CDR3: CASSLAMFSQSPSSNYGYTF. CDR3 coding DNA: TGCGCCAGCAGCTTGGCCATGTTTTCACAGTCCCCTTCCTCTAACTATGGCTACACCTTC.

This chain links TRBV27 with TRBJ2-1, with D maybe TRBD2 (5 bases). The CDR3 extends over 13 amino acids. Germline loops: CDR1 MNHEY, CDR2 SMNVEV (reference sequence). Trimming removed 3 bases at V and 7 bases at J, with 10 bases between. For the CDR3, the DNA is TGTGCCAGCAGTTTGAGGGAAATAAATGAGCAGTTCTTC. Its translation is CASSLREINEQFF.

J is TRBJ2-7 and V is TRBV23-1; D is ambiguous. TRBV23-1 is annotated as an ORF whose role is uncertain. This CDR3 comprises 17 residues. Between the trimmed V and J ends, which lost 0 bases and 4 bases, there was a span of 19 bases. DNA for the CDR3: TGCGCCAGCAGTCAATCCAATCCGGAGATCTACCGGTACGAGCAGTACTTC. This gives the protein CASSQSNPEIYRYEQYF.

The chain uses TRBV13 and TRBJ1-1; 8 nucleotides match TRBD1. The germline V gene encodes CDR1 PRHDT and CDR2 FYEKMQ (reference sequence). With V trimmed by 3 bases and J by 1 base, 4 bases remained unmatched. The CDR3 has 15 amino acids. The CDR3 is CASSLDRARNTEAFF. The DNA for the CDR3 is TGTGCCAGCAGCTTGGACAGGGCTCGGAACACTGAAGCTTTCTTT.

The rearrangement uses TRBV5-1 and TRBJ2-3; TRBD2 agrees at 7 bases. This CDR3 contains 15 residues. Germline loops: CDR1 SGHRS, CDR2 YFSETQ. V was clipped by 1 base and J by 2 bases; unmatched bases: 4. The DNA of the CDR3 is TGCGCCAGCAGCTTGCGGGGGGTGCACACAGATACGCAGTATTTT. As protein: CASSLRGVHTDTQYF.

This clone was counted a few times. The V and J genes are TRBV5-4 and TRBJ1-2, with D possibly TRBD1 on 6 matching bases. Germline lookup yields CDR1 SGHNT and CDR2 YYREEE (reference sequence). V was trimmed by 4 bases and J by 4 bases, leaving 17 bases between them. This CDR3 is 15 amino acids long. This CDR3 is CASSPRDTGFYGYTF. The CDR3 bases are TGTGCCAGCAGCCCACGGGACACAGGGTTCTATGGCTACACCTTC.

The chain combines TRBV18 with TRBJ2-2; TRBD1 aligns across 9 bases. V shed 4 bases, J shed 6 bases, and the junction held 6 bases outside the gene matches. The germline V gene has CDR1 KGHSH and CDR2 LQKENI. The CDR3 length is 15 residues. CDR3 sequence: CASSLSGQGSGELFF. DNA for the CDR3: TGTGCCAGCTCACTCAGCGGACAGGGGTCCGGGGAGCTGTTTTTT.

In regard to this clone: The CDR3 carries no conserved terminal phenylalanine or tryptophan, so it likely arises from a read error. The DNA is left out, because the CDR3 cannot be placed on it with certainty; the CDR3 is given as TCRdb lists it. The chain employs TRBV11-2 and TRBJ1-2. Ends included, the CDR3 has 10 residues. Germline CDR1 reads SGHAT; CDR2 reads FQNNGV. The CDR3: CASSSGTVAL.

V is TRBV6-2 or TRBV6-3 and J is TRBJ2-5; the match to TRBD2 covers 7 bases. The V gene's germline CDR1 is MNHEY and CDR2 SVGEGT. The CDR3 covers 15 residues. V lost 6 bases and J lost 2; bases outside the gene matches: 9. CDR3 in amino acids: CASSPRDYFQETQYF. The CDR3 DNA reads TGTGCCAGCAGCCCCCGGGACTACTTTCAAGAGACCCAGTACTTC.

The chain links TRBV12-5 to TRBJ2-5, with D maybe TRBD1 (6 bases). V shed 7 bases and J shed 2 bases, with 14 bases lying between them. Germline loops: CDR1 LGHNT, CDR2 FRNRAP. The CDR3 has 14 amino acids. CDR3 nucleotides: TGTGCTAGTGCTAACGGACAGTTACAAGAGACCCAGTACTTC. Translated: CASANGQLQETQYF.

The CDR3 coding sequence is TGTGCCAGCGGCGCGACAGGGGAAGTCTATGGCTACACCTTC. It encodes CASGATGEVYGYTF. The rearrangement links TRBV11-2 to TRBJ1-2, with TRBD1 matching 8 bases. After removal of 8 bases from V and 4 bases from J, the junction contained 9 bases not matched to a gene. This CDR3 comprises 14 residues. Germline V lookup: CDR1 SGHAT, CDR2 FQNNGV.

The V gene is TRBV4-1, the J gene TRBJ2-7; 7 positions agree with TRBD1. From germline, CDR1 is MGHRA and CDR2 YSYEKL. The junction had 10 bases not matched to a gene; V was cut back by 3 bases and J by 5 bases. The CDR3 totals 15 residues. CDR3 DNA sequence: TGCGCCAGCAGCCACTCAGGACAGGCAACCCACGAGCAGTACTTC. This sequence encodes CASSHSGQATHEQYF.

The rearrangement links TRBV6-5 to TRBJ2-1; no definite D call. Germline V gene data show CDR1 as MNHEY and CDR2 as SVGAGI. V lost 2 bases and J 0 bases, leaving 5 bases between the germline ends. CDR3 size: 14 residues. In nucleotides, the CDR3 is TGTGCCAGCAGTTACCGAGGCTCCTACAATGAGCAGTTCTTC. It translates to CASSYRGSYNEQFF.

The sample holds a few counts of this clone. The chain is built from TRBV6-5 and TRBJ2-2, with D perhaps TRBD1 (5 bases). The germline V and J ends were trimmed by 8 bases and 4 bases, with 14 bases remaining between them. The CDR3 extends over 14 amino acids. Germline CDR1 is MNHEY and CDR2 is SVGAGI. The CDR3 loop is CASGQQGFTGELFF. The CDR3 bases are TGTGCCAGCGGGCAGCAGGGTTTCACCGGGGAGCTGTTTTTT.

This clone was recorded once. The rearrangement joins TRBV3-1 (or the pseudogene TRBV3-2) to TRBJ1-1, with TRBD1 matching over 10 bases. The CDR3 extends over 14 amino acids. Germline lookup yields CDR1 LGHDT and CDR2 YNNKEL (reference sequence). J gave up 5 bases and V 4 bases, and 4 bases lay outside the gene matches. CDR3 in amino acids: CASSRQGARTEAFF. CDR3 DNA: TGTGCCAGCAGCCGACAGGGGGCGAGGACTGAAGCTTTCTTT.

For this clone: In the same sample, other DNA sequences code for this CDR3. The chain is built from TRBV5-1 and TRBJ2-3; D is uncertain. The CDR3 has 13 residues. Germline-derived CDR1 and CDR2 are SGHRS and YFSETQ. V lost 0 bases and J 6 bases, leaving 8 bases between the germline ends. The CDR3 coding sequence is TGCGCCAGCAGCTTGGCTGGTGGCGATACGCAGTATTTT. This codes for CASSLAGGDTQYF.

This clone was detected a few times. The chain combines TRBV19 with TRBJ1-2; D is unresolved. The V gene lost 1 base and the J gene lost 4 bases, with 10 bases spanning the gap. Looked up from germline, CDR1 is LNHDA and CDR2 is SQIVND (reference sequence). The CDR3 runs to 14 residues. The chain's CDR3 is CASSIGAGTYGYTF. DNA of the CDR3: TGTGCCAGTAGTATAGGGGCAGGCACCTATGGCTACACCTTC.

V is TRBV19 and J is TRBJ2-6, with D possibly being TRBD1 (6 bases). This CDR3 has 15 amino acids. V was cut by 6 bases and J by 3 bases, with 12 bases left in between. Germline V gives CDR1 LNHDA, CDR2 SQIVND (reference sequence). CDR3 nucleotide sequence: TGTGCCAGTAGAAGCCAGGGGAGTGGGGCCAACGTCCTGACTTTC. It codes for CASRSQGSGANVLTF.